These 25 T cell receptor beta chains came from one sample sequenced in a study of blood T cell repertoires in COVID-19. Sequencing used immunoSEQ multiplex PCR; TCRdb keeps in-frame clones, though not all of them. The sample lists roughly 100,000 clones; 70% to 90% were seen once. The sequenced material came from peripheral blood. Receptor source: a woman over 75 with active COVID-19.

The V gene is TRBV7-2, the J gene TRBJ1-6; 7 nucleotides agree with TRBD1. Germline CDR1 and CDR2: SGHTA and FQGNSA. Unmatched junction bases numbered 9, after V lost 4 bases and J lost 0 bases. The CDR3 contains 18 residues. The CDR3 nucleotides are TGTGCCAGCAGCTCCAACCACAGGGGAAGCTCCTATAATTCACCCCTCCACTTT. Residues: CASSSNHRGSSYNSPLHF.

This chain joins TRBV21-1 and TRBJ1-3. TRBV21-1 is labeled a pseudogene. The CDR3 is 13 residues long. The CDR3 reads CASSKVCGNTIYF. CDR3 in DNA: TGTGCCAGCAGCAAAGTATGTGGAAACACCATATATTTT.

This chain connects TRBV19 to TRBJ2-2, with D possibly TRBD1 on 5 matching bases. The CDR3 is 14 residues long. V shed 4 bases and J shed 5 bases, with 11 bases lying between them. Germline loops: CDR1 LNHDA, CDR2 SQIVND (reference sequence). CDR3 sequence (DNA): TGTGCCAGTAGTAACAGGCTATTGACCGGGGAGCTGTTTTTT. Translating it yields CASSNRLLTGELFF. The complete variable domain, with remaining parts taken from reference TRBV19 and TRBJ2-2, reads DGGITQSPKYLFRKEGQNVTLSCEQNLNHDAMYWYRQDPGQGLRLIYYSQIVNDFQKGDIAEGYSVSREKKESFPLTVTSAQKNPTAFYLCASSNRLLTGELFFGEGSRLTVL.

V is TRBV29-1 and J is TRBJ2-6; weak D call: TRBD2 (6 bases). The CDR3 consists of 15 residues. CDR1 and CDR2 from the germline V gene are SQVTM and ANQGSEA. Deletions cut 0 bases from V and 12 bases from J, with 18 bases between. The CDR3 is CSVEEAGLARGVLTF. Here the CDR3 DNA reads TGCAGCGTTGAAGAGGCGGGGCTAGCGAGGGGCGTCCTGACTTTC.

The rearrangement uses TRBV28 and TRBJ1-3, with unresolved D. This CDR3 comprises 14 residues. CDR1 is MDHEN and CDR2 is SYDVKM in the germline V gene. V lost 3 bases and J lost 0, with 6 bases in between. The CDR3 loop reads CASSLSLSGNTIYF. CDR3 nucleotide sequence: TGTGCCAGCAGTTTGTCCCTCTCTGGAAACACCATATATTTT.

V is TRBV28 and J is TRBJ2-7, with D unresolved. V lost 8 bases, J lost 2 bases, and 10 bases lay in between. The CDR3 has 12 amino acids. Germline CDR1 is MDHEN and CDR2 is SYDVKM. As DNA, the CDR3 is TGTGCCAGCCGTAAAGACACCTACGAGCAGTACTTC. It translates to CASRKDTYEQYF.

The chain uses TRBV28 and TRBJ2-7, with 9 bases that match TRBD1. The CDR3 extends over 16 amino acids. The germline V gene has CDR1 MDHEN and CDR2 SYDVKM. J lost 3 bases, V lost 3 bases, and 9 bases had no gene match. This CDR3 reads CASSFSSGTGYYEQYF. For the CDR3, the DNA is TGTGCCAGCAGTTTTTCCTCCGGGACAGGGTACTACGAGCAGTACTTC.

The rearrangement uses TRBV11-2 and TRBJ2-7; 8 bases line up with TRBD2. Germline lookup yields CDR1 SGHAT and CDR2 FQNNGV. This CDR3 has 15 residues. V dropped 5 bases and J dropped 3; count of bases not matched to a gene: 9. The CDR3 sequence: CASSHGREEGYEQYF. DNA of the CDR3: TGTGCCAGCAGCCACGGGCGGGAGGAGGGCTACGAGCAGTACTTC.

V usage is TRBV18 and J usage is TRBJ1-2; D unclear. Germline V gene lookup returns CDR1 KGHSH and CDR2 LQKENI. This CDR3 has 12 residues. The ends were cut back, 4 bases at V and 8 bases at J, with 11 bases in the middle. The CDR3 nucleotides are TGTGCCAGCTCACGGCAAAGGGAGGGCTACACCTTC. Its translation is CASSRQREGYTF.

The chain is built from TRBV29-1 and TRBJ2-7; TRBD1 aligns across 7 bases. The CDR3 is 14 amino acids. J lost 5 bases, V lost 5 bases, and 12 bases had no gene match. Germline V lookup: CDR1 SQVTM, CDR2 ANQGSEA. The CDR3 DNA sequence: TGCAGCGTTCACAAGACAGGGATCAGCAACGAGCAGTACTTC. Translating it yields CSVHKTGISNEQYF.

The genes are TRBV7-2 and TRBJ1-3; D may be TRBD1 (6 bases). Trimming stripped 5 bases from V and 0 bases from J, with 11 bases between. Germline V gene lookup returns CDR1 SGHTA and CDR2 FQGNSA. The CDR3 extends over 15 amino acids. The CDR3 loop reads CASSLTGLSGNTIYF. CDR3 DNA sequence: TGTGCCAGCAGCCTGACAGGTCTCTCTGGAAACACCATATATTTT.

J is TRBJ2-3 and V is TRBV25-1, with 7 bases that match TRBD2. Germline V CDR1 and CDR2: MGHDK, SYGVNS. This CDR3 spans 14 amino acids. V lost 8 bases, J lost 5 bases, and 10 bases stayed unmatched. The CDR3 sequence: CASAGVGGVDTQYF. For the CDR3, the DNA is TGTGCCAGCGCAGGAGTGGGGGGGGTAGATACGCAGTATTTT.

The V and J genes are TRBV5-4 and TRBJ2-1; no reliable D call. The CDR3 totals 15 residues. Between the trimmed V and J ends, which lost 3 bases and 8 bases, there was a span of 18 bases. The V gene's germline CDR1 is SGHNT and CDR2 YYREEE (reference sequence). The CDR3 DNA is TGTGCCAGCAGCTCGATCTCTGGGCTTTTAGATGAGCAGTTCTTC. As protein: CASSSISGLLDEQFF. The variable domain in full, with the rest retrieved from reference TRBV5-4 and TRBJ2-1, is ETGVTQSPTHLIKTRGQQVTLRCSSQSGHNTVSWYQQALGQGPQFIFQYYREEENGRGNFPPRFSGLQFPNYSSELNVNALELDDSALYLCASSSISGLLDEQFFGPGTRLTVL.

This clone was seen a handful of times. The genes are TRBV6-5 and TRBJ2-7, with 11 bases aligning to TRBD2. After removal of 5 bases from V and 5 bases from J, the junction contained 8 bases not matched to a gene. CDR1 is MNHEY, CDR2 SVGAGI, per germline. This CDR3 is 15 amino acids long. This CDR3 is CASSPLAGGVNEQYF. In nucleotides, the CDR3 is TGTGCCAGCAGTCCTCTAGCGGGAGGTGTGAACGAGCAGTACTTC.

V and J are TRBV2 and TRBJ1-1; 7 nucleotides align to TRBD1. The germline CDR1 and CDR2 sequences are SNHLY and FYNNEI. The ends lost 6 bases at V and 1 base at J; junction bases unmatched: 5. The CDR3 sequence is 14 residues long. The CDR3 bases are TGTGCCAGCAGCATTGCAGGGGGGAACACTGAAGCTTTCTTT. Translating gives CASSIAGGNTEAFF.

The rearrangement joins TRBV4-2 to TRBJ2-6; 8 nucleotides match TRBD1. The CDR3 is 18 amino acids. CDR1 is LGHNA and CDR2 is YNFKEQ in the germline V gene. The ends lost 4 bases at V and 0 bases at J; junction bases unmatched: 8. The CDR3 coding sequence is TGTGCCAGCAGCCGGGACAGGTTGACCTTCTCTGGGGCCAACGTCCTGACTTTC. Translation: CASSRDRLTFSGANVLTF.

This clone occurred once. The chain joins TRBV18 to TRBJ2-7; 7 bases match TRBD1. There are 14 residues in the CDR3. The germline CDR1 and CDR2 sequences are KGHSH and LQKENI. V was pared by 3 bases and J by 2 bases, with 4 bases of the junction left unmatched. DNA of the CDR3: TGTGCCAGCTCACCGGGACAGCGTGCCTACGAGCAGTACTTC. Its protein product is CASSPGQRAYEQYF.

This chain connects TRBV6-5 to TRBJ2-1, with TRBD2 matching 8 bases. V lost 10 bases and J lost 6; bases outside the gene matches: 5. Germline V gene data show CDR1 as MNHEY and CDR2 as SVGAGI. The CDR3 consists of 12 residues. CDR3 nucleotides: TGTGCCACTCTACGGGGGGGCAATGAGCAGTTCTTC. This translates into CATLRGGNEQFF.

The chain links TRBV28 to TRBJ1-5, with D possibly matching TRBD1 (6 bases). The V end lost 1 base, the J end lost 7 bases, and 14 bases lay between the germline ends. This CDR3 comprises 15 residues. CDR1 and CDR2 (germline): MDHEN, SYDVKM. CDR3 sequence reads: CASSLLGRQGQPQHF. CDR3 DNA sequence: TGTGCCAGCAGTTTATTGGGGCGCCAGGGGCAGCCCCAGCATTTT.

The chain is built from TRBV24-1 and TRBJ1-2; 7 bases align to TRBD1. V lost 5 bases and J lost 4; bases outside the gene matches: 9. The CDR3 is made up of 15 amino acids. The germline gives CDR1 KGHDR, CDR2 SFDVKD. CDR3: CATSGIQGEVYGYTF. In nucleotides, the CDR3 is TGTGCCACCAGTGGCATCCAGGGGGAGGTCTATGGCTACACCTTC.

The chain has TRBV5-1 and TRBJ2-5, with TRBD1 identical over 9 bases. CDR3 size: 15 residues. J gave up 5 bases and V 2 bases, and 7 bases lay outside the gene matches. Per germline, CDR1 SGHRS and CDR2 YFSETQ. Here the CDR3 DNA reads TGCGCCAGCAGCTTAGAAGGACAGGGGTGGGAGACCCAGTACTTC. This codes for CASSLEGQGWETQYF.

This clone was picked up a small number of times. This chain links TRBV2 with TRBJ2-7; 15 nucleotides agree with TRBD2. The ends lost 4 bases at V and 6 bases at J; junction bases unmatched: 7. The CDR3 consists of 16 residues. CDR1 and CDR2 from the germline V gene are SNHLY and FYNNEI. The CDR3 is CASSVGLGLAGGEQYF. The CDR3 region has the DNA TGTGCCAGCAGTGTCGGGTTGGGACTAGCGGGAGGCGAGCAGTACTTC.

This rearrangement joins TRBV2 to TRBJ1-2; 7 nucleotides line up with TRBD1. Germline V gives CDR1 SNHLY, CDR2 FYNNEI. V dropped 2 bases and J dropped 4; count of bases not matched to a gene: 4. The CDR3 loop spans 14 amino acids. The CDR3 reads CASSESSGGYGYTF. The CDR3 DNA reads TGTGCCAGCAGTGAATCATCAGGGGGCTATGGCTACACCTTC.

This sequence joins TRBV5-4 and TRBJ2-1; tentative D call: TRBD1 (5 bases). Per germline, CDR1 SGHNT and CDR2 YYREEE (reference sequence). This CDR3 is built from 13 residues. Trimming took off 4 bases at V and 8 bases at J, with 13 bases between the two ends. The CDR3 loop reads CASSTKGIDEQFF. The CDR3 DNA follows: TGTGCCAGCAGCACGAAGGGGATCGATGAGCAGTTCTTC. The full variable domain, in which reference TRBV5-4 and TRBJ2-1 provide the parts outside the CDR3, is ETGVTQSPTHLIKTRGQQVTLRCSSQSGHNTVSWYQQALGQGPQFIFQYYREEENGRGNFPPRFSGLQFPNYSSELNVNALELDDSALYLCASSTKGIDEQFFGPGTRLTVL.

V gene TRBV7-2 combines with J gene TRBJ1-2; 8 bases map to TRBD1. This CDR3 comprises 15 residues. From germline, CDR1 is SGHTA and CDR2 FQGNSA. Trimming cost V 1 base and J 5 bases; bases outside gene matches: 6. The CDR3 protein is CASSLGTGGRYGYTF. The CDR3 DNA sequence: TGTGCCAGCAGCTTAGGAACAGGGGGACGATATGGCTACACCTTC. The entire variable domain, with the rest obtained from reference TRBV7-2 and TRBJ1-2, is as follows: GAGVSQSPSNKVTEKGKDVELRCDPISGHTALYWYRQSLGQGLEFLIYFQGNSAPDKSGLPSDRFSAERTGGSVSTLTIQRTQQEDSAVYLCASSLGTGGRYGYTFGSGTRLTVV.